A selection of T cell receptor beta chains follows, all from one sample in a study of blood T cells in healthy people across ages. Using its own MiXCR run on the 5' RACE reads, TCRdb lists one record per CDR3 protein. Of some 1,500,000 distinct CDR3 sequences in the sample, roughly 43% were seen once. What was sequenced was blood. The receptors were gathered from a young woman in good health. CDR3s include the opening cysteine and the closing phenylalanine or tryptophan. A D gene is named only where the DNA matches it firmly. Size is stated for part of the rows, as once, few or many counts, or as a class when the clone is expanded.

>TRBV28|TRBD1|TRBJ1-4|few|15
TGTGCCAGCAGTACCCCGGGACAGGGAAATGAAAAACTGTTTTTT
CASSTPGQGNEKLFF
>TRBV7-9|NA|TRBJ2-7|NA|11
TGTGCCAGCAGCTTTTCGGCCGAGCAGTACTTC
CASSFSAEQYF
>TRBV15|NA|TRBJ2-3|NA|15
TGTGCCACCAGCAGAGTTTTAGATGGCGCAGATACGCAGTATTTT
CATSRVLDGADTQYF
>TRBV5-1|TRBD1|TRBJ1-2|few|14
TGCGCCAGCAGCTTGGAGGGGGCGGACTATGGCTACACCTTC
CASSLEGADYGYTF
>TRBV5-1|TRBD2|TRBJ2-5|NA|15
TGCGCCAGCAGCTTAAGAATAGCGGGAGTGAACAAGCAGTACTTC
CASSLRIAGVNKQYF
>TRBV7-9|NA|TRBJ2-3|NA|14
TGTGCCAGCAGCGCCCAATTTAGCACAGATACGCAGTATTTT
CASSAQFSTDTQYF
>TRBV24-1|NA|TRBJ2-1|NA|16
TGTGCCACCAGTGATTCGGGAGAAAGGTCCTACAATGAGCAGTTCTTC
CATSDSGERSYNEQFF
>TRBV6-1|NA|TRBJ1-1|few|14
TGTGCCAGCAGTGATTGGGGGGCGGGCACTGAAGCTTTCTTT
CASSDWGAGTEAFF
>TRBV6-1|TRBD1|TRBJ2-3|NA|17
TGTGCCAGCAGTGAAGATACCTCAGGGGGAGTCACAGATACGCAGTATTTT
CASSEDTSGGVTDTQYF
>TRBV6-1|NA|TRBJ2-3|many|14
TGTGCCAGCAGTGGGACGGGTTTTACAGATACGCAGTATTTT
CASSGTGFTDTQYF
>TRBV9|NA|TRBJ1-2|NA|12
TGTGCCAGCAGCGTAGTCAGCTATGGCTACACCTTC
CASSVVSYGYTF
>TRBV7-9|NA|TRBJ1-1|NA|17
TGTGCCAGCAGCCTAGGGGCCTACAGCGGCGGGGGCACTGAAGCTTTCTTT
CASSLGAYSGGGTEAFF
>TRBV21-1|NA|TRBJ1-2|few|15
TGTGCCAGCAGCAAAGAAGGTCACAGCGCCTATGGCTACACCTTC
CASSKEGHSAYGYTF
>TRBV20-1|NA|TRBJ2-7|once|13
TGCAGTGCTCACTTGCTTGGTCGCTACGAGCAGTACTTC
CSAHLLGRYEQYF
>TRBV27|NA|TRBJ2-3|many|14
TGTGCCAGCAGTTTGAAGGCAGCGACAGATACGCAGTATTTT
CASSLKAATDTQYF
>TRBV27|NA|TRBJ2-3|once|19
TGTGCCAGCAGTTTATGGGCCGCCACCGCACACCCAAGCACAGATACGCAGTATTTT
CASSLWAATAHPSTDTQYF
>TRBV4-3|TRBD2|TRBJ2-7|NA|16
TGCGCCAGCAGCCCGAATAGCGGGCCGAGCTCCTACGAGCAGTACTTC
CASSPNSGPSSYEQYF
>TRBV27|NA|TRBJ2-5|NA|13
TGTGCCAGCAGTTTATCGAAGCGGGAGACCCAGTACTTC
CASSLSKRETQYF
>TRBV20-1|NA|TRBJ2-5|few|16
TGCAGTGCTAGAGGGGTGACTAGTTGGTATTACAATGAGCAGTACTTC
CSARGVTSWYYNEQYF
>TRBV28|NA|TRBJ2-7|NA|13
TGTGCCAGCAGCTTGGGCACCATGGGGGAGCAGTACTTC
CASSLGTMGEQYF
>TRBV4-1|NA|TRBJ1-2|once|16
TGCGCCAGCAGCCAAGGGGCGAGACAGCTAAACTATGGCTACACCTTC
CASSQGARQLNYGYTF
>TRBV12-3/TRBV12-4|NA|TRBJ1-4|few|15
TGTGCCAGCAGTCTGCGAGGGGGACGGGATGAAAAACTGTTTTTT
CASSLRGGRDEKLFF
>TRBV6-1|NA|TRBJ1-1|NA|15
TGTGCCAGCAGTGAAACGAACGGGGGGAACACTGAAGCTTTCTTT
CASSETNGGNTEAFF
>TRBV7-6|NA|TRBJ2-3|few|15
TGTGCCAGCAGCTTAGCCGTAGCTATCACAGATACGCAGTATTTT
CASSLAVAITDTQYF
>TRBV7-9|TRBD1|TRBJ2-1|NA|16
TGTGCCAGCAGCTCCAGAGTGACAGGGTATATCAATGAGCAGTTCTTC
CASSSRVTGYINEQFF
>TRBV29-1|NA|TRBJ1-2|few|13
TGCAGCGTTTATTCCGGGGGTAACTATGGCTACACCTTC
CSVYSGGNYGYTF
>TRBV28|TRBD1|TRBJ2-6|NA|16
TGTGCCAGCTCCAGGGGGCACGCTGCTGGGGCCAACGTCCTGACTTTC
CASSRGHAAGANVLTF
>TRBV7-8|NA|TRBJ1-6|NA|14
TGTGCCAGCAGCACACAGGGTTGGGATTCACCCCTCCACTTT
CASSTQGWDSPLHF
>TRBV20-1|TRBD2|TRBJ2-7|NA|13
TGCAGTTTTCCCGGGACTAGCGGGCTCGAGCAGTACTTC
CSFPGTSGLEQYF
>TRBV7-6|NA|TRBJ1-6|NA|14
TGTGCCAGCAGCTTACGTGGAGAGGTGTCACCCCTCCACTTT
CASSLRGEVSPLHF
>TRBV29-1|TRBD2|TRBJ2-1|few|15
TGCAGCTGCTTGGGGGGGAGGGCCTTTATAGATGAGCAGTTCTTC
CSCLGGRAFIDEQFF
>TRBV7-2|NA|TRBJ2-7|NA|15
TGTGCCAGCAGCACCCTTGGTGCAGATTACTACGAGCAGTACTTC
CASSTLGADYYEQYF
>TRBV4-1|NA|TRBJ1-2|NA|14
TGCGCCAGCAGCCAGCACGTTACTAACTATGGCTACACCTTC
CASSQHVTNYGYTF
>TRBV5-1|NA|TRBJ1-1|NA|14
TGCGCCAGCAGCCGCGATGGGGTGTCCACTGAAGCTTTCTTT
CASSRDGVSTEAFF
>TRBV5-5|NA|TRBJ1-5|NA|13
TGTGCCAGCAGCCCCTCCTCAGCTGCCCCCCAGCATTTT
CASSPSSAAPQHF
>TRBV6-2/TRBV6-3|NA|TRBJ2-7|NA|14
TGTGCCAGCAGTTACGGGAAGGTCTCCTACGAGCAGTACTTC
CASSYGKVSYEQYF
>TRBV29-1|NA|TRBJ1-2|few|12
TGCAGCGTTGAAGATAGTTGGGACGGCTACACCTTC
CSVEDSWDGYTF
>TRBV7-9|NA|TRBJ2-7|few|13
TGTGCCAGCAGCTTTAAGGCAGCCTACGAGCAGTACTTC
CASSFKAAYEQYF
>TRBV4-1|NA|TRBJ1-5|NA|15
TGCGCCAGCAGCCAAGATGGGGGACTCAATCAGCCCCAGCATTTT
CASSQDGGLNQPQHF
>TRBV10-3|NA|TRBJ2-7|few|14
TGTGCCATCGGGAGACTGGCCTCCTACAATGAGCAGTACTTC
CAIGRLASYNEQYF
>TRBV5-1|NA|TRBJ2-3|few|16
TGCGCCAGCAGCGACCGGTCGGGTCCTAGCACAGATACGCAGTATTTT
CASSDRSGPSTDTQYF